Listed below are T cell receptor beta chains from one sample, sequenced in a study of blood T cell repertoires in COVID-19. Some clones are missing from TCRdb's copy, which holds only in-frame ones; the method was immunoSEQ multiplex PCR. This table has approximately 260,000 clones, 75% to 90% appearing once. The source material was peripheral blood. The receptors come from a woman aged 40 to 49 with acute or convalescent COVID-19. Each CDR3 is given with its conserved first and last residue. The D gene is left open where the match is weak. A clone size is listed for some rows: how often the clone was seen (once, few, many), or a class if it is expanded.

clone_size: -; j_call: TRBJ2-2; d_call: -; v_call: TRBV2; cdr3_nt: TGTGCCAGCAGTGAAAGGACAACGAACACCGGGGAGCTGTTTTTT; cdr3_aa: CASSERTTNTGELFF
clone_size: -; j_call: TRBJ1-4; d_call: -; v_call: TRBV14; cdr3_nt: TGTGCCAGCAGCCAACAGGGTGAAAAACTGTTTTTT; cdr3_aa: CASSQQGEKLFF
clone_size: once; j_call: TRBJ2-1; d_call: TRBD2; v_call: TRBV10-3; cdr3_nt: TGTGCCACCCGGACTAGCGGGGGGTGGAACAATGAGCAGTTCTTC; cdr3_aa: CATRTSGGWNNEQFF
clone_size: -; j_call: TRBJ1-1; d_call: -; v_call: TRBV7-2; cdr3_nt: TGTGCCAGTCAAGGGGCAGGGAACACTGAAGCTTTCTTT; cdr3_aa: CASQGAGNTEAFF
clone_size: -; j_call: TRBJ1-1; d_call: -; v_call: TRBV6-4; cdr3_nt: TGTGCCAGCCGACTACAGGGTCTGAACACTGAAGCTTTCTTT; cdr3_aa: CASRLQGLNTEAFF
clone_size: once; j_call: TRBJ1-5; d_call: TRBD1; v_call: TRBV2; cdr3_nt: TGTGCCAGCAGGAGCAGGGGGCGCGGATCCCAGCCCCAGCATTTT; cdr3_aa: CASRSRGRGSQPQHF
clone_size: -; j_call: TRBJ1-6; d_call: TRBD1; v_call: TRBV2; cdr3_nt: TGTGCCAGCAGTATTCCGACAGGGGGTAGAGGTTCACCCCTCCACTTT; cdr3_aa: CASSIPTGGRGSPLHF
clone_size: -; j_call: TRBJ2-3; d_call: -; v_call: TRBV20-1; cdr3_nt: TGCAGTGCTAATCAGGGGGATACGCAGTATTTT; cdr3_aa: CSANQGDTQYF
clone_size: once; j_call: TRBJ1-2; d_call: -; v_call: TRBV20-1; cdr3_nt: TGCAGTGCTAGTTCGGGAAACTATGGCTACACCTTC; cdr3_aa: CSASSGNYGYTF
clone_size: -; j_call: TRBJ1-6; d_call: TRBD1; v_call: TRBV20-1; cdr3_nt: TGCAGTGCTAGTTGGTATGGACAGGGAGCCTCACCCCTCCACTTT; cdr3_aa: CSASWYGQGASPLHF
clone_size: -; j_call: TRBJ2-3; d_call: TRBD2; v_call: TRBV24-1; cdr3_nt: TGTGCCACCAGTGATTTGAGGCTAGCGGGGGGCATAGATACGCAGTATTTT; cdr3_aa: CATSDLRLAGGIDTQYF
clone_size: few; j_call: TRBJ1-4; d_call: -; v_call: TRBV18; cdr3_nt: TGTGCCAGCTCACCAAGCCGCACTAATGAAAAACTGTTTTTT; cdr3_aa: CASSPSRTNEKLFF
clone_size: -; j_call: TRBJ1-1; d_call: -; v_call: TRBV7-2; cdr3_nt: TGTGCCAGCAGCTCGACTACAGCGAACAAAGCTTTCTTT; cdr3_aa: CASSSTTANKAFF
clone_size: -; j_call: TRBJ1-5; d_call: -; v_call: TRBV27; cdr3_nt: TGTGCCAGCAGTTTGAGAATAGGAGACAGGCCTAATCAGCCCCAGCATTTT; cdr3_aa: CASSLRIGDRPNQPQHF
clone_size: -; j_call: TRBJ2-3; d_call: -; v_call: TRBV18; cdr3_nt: TGTGCCAGCTCGGAGGGGCTGGGCACAGATACGCAGTATTTT; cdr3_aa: CASSEGLGTDTQYF
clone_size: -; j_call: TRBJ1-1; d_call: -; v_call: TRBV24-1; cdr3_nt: TGTGCCACCAGTGCCCAACCCGGGACATCTCGCGGTGTGAACACTGAAGCTTTCTTT; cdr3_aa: CATSAQPGTSRGVNTEAFF
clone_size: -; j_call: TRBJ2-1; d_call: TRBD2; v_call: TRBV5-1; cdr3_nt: TGCGCCAGCAGCTTTTCGCGGGGGGGCTCCTACAATGAGCAGTTCTTC; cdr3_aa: CASSFSRGGSYNEQFF
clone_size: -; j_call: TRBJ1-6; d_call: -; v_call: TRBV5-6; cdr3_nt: TGTGCCAGCAGTAAAGGGGGTTTTAGCTCCTATAATTCACCCCTCCACTTT; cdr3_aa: CASSKGGFSSYNSPLHF
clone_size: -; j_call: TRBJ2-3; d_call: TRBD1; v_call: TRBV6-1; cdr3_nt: TGTGCCAGCAGTGAATTTGAGACAGGGGGTACAGATACGCAGTATTTT; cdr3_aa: CASSEFETGGTDTQYF
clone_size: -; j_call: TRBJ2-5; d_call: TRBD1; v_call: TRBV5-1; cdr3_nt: TGCGCCAGCAGCGGGACGACAGGGTTCCAAGAGACCCAGTACTTC; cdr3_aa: CASSGTTGFQETQYF
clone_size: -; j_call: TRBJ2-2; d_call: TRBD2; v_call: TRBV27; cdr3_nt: TGTGCCAGCAGTTTATCGGGACTCCGCCAGGGACTAGCGGGGCTTCACACCGGGGAGCTGTTTTTT; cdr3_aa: CASSLSGLRQGLAGLHTGELFF
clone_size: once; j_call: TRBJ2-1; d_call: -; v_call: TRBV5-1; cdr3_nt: TGCGCCAGCAGCTCTTACAATGAGCAGTTCTTC; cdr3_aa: CASSSYNEQFF
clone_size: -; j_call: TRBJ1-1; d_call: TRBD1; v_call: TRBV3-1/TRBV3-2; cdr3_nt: TGTGCCAGCAGCCTACATCTCTACAGGGGAGGCACTGAAGCTTTCTTT; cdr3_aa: CASSLHLYRGGTEAFF
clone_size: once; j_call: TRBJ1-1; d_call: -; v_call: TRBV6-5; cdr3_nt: TGTGCCAGCAGTCGAAAGCGGGGGACTGAAGCTTTCTTT; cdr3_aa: CASSRKRGTEAFF
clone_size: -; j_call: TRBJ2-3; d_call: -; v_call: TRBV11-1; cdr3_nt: TGTGCCAGCAGCTTAAGGCTGGACTCCGCGGGTGATACGCAGTATTTT; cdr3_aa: CASSLRLDSAGDTQYF
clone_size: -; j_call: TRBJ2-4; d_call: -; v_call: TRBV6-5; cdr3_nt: TGTGCCAGCAGGAGGGAAAACATTCAGTACTTC; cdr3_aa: CASRRENIQYF
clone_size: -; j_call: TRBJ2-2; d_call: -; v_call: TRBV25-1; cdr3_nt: TGTGCCAGCAGGTGGGCAGCGAACACCGGGGAGCTGTTTTTT; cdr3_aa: CASRWAANTGELFF
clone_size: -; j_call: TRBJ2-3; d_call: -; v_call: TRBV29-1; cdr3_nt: TGCAGCGTTGAATGGCCTTATGGGCGCGGCACAGATACGCAGTATTTT; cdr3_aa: CSVEWPYGRGTDTQYF
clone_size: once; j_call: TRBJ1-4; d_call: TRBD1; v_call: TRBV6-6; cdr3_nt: TGTGCCAGCAGTTACCTAGCAGGGGGAGGAAAACTGTTTTTT; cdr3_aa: CASSYLAGGGKLFF
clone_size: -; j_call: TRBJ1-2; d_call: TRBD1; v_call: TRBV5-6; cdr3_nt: TGTGCCAGCACCCCCCCGCTAGGGACAGGCAGTTATGGCTACACCTTC; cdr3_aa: CASTPPLGTGSYGYTF
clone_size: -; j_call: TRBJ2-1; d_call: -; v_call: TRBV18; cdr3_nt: TGTGCCAGCTCACCGCCGTCCATGCGGGCCTCGAATGAGCAGTTCTTC; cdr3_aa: CASSPPSMRASNEQFF
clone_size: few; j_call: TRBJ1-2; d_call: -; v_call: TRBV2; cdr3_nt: TGTGCCAGCAGTGAAGTGGGGGGGCTTACCTATGGCTACACCTTC; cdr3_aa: CASSEVGGLTYGYTF
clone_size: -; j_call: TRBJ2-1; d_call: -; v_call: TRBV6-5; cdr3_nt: TGTGCCAGCAGCCCCGACATCGGGCAGTTCTTC; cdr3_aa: CASSPDIGQFF